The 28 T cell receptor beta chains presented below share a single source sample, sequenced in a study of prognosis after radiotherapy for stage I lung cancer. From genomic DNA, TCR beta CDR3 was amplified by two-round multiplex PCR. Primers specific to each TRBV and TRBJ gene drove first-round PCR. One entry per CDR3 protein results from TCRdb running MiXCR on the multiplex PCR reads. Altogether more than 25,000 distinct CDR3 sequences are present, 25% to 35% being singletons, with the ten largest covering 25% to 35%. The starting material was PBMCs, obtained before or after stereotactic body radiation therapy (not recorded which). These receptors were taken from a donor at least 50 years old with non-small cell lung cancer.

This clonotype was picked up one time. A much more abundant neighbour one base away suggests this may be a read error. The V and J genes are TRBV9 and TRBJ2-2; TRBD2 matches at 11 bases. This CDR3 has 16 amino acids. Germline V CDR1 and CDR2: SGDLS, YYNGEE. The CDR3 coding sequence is TGTGCCAGCAGAGTAGCGGGAGGGAGCGACACCGGGGAGCTGTTTTTT. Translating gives CASRVAGGSDTGELFF.

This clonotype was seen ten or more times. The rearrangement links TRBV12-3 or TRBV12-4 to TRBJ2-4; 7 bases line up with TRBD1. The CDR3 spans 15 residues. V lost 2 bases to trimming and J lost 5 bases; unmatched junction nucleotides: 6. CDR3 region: CASSLWQGTENIQYF. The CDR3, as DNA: TGTGCCAGCAGTTTATGGCAGGGGACAGAAAACATTCAGTACTTC.

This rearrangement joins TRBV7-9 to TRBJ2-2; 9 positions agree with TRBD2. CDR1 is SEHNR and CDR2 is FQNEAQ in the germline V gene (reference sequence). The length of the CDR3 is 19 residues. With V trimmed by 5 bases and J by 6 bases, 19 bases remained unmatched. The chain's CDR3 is CASSQRDEYSGSNPGELFF. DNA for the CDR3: TGTGCCAGCAGCCAGCGGGACGAGTATAGCGGGAGTAATCCCGGGGAGCTGTTTTTT.

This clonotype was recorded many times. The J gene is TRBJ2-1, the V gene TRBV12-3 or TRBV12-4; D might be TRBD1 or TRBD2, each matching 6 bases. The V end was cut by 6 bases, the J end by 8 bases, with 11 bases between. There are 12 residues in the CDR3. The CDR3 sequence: CASSAGEDEQFF. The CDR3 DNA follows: TGTGCCAGCAGCGCAGGGGAGGATGAGCAGTTCTTC.

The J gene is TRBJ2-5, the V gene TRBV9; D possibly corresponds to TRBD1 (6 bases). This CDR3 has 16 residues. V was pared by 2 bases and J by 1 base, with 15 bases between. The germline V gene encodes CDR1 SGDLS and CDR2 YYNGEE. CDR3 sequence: CASSVHSRGLQETQYF. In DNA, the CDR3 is TGTGCCAGCAGCGTCCATAGCAGGGGTCTCCAAGAGACCCAGTACTTC.

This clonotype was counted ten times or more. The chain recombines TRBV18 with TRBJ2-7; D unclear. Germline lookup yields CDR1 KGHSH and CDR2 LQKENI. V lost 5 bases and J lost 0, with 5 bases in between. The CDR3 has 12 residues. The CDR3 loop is CASSSNSYEQYF. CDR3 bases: TGTGCCAGCTCATCCAACTCCTACGAGCAGTACTTC.

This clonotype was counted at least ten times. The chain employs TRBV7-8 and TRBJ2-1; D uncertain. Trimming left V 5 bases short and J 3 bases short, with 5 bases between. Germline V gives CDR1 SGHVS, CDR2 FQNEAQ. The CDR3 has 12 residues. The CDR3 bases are TGTGCCAGCAGCACTGACTACAATGAGCAGTTCTTC. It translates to CASSTDYNEQFF.

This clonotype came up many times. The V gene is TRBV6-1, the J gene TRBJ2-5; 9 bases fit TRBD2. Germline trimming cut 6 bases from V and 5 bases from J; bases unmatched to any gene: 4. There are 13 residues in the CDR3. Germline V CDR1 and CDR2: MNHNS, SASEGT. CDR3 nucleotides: TGTGCCAGCAGGCGGGAGGGAGGGGAGACCCAGTACTTC. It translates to CASRREGGETQYF.

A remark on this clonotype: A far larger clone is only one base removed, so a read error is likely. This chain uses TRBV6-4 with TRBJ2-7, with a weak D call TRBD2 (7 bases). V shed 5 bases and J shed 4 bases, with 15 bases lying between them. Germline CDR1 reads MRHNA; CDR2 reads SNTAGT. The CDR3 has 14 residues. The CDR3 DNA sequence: TGTGCCAGCAGTAACAGGGAGGGTAGGTACGAGCAGTACTTC. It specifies CASSNREGRYEQYF.

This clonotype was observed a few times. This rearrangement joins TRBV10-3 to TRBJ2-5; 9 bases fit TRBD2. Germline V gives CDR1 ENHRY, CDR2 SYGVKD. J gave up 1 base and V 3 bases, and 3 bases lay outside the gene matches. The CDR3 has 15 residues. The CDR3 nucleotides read TGTGCCATCAGTGACCAGACTAGCGGCCAAGAGACCCAGTACTTC. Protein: CAISDQTSGQETQYF.

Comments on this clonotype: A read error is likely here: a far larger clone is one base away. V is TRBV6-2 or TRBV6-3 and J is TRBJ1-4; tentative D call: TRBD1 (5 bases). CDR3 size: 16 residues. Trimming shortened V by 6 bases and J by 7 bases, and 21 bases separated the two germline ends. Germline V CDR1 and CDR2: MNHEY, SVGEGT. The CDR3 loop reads CASSREGTPCGEKLFF. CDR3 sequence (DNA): TGTGCCAGCAGCCGGGAGGGGACCCCGTGTGGTGAAAAACTGTTTTTT.

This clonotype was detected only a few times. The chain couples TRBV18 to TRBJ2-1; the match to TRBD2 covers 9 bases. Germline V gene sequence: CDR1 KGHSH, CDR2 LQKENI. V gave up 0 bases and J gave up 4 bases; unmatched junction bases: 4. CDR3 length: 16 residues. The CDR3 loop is CASSPPSGSWYNEQFF. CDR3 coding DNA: TGTGCCAGCTCACCACCTAGCGGGAGTTGGTACAATGAGCAGTTCTTC.

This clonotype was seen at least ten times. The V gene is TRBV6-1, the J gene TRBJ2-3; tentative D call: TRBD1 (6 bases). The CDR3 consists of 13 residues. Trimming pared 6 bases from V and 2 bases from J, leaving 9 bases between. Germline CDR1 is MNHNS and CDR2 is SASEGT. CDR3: CASRDRNTDTQYF. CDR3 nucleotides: TGTGCCAGCAGGGACAGAAACACAGATACGCAGTATTTT.

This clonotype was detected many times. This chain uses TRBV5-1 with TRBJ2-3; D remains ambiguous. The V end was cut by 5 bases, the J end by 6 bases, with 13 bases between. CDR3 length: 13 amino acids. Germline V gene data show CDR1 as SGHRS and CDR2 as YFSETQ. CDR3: CASSLLRKDTQYF. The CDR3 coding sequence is TGCGCCAGCAGTCTGTTGCGTAAGGATACGCAGTATTTT.

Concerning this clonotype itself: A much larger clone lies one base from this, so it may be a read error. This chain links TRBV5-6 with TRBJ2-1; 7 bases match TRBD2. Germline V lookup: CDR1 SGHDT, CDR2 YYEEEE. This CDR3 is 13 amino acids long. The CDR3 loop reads CASRLPGGNEKFF. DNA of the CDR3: TGTGCCAGCAGGTTGCCGGGAGGCAATGAGAAGTTCTTC.

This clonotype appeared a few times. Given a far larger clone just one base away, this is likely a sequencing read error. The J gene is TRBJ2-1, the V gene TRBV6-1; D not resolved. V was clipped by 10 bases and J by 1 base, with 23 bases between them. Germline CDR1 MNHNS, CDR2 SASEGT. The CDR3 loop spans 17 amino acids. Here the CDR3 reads CATHPEVPLGSYNEQFF. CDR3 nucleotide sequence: TGTGCCACCCATCCTGAGGTCCCCCTAGGATCCTACAATGAGCAGTTCTTC.

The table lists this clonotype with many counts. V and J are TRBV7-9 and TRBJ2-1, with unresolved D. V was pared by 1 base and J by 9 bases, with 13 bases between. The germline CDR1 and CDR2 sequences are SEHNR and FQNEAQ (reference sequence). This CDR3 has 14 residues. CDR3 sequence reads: CASSLDGAVREQFF. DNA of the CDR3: TGTGCCAGCAGCTTAGATGGTGCGGTACGTGAGCAGTTCTTC.

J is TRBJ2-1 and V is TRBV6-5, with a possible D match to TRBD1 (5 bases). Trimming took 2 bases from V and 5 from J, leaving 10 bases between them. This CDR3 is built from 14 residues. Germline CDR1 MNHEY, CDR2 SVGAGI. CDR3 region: CASSYETVNNEQFF. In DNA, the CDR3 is TGTGCCAGCAGTTACGAGACAGTTAACAATGAGCAGTTCTTC.

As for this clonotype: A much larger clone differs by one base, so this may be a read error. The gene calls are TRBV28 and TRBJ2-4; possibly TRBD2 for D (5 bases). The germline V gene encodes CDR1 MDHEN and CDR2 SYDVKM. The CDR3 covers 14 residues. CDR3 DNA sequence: TGTGCCAGCAGTTTGGGGAGAGCCGAAAACATTCAGTACTTC. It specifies CASSLGRAENIQYF.

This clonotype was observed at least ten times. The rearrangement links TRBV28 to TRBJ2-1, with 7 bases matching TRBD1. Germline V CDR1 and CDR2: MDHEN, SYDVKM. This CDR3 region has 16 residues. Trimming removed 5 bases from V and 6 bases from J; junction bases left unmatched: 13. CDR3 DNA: TGTGCCAGCAGTACCAACGCCTTGACAGGGCGCAATGAGCAGTTCTTC. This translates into CASSTNALTGRNEQFF.

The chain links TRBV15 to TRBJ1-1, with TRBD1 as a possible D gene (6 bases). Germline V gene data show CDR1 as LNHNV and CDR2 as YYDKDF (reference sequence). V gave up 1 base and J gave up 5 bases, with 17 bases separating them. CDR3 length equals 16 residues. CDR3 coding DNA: TGTGCCACCAGCAGAGGTTGGTGCAGGGGCCCGACTGAAGCTTTCTTT. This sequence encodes CATSRGWCRGPTEAFF.

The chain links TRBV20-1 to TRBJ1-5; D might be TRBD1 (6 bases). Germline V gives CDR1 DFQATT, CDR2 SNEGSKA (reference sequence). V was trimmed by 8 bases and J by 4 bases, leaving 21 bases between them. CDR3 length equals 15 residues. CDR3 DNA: TGCAGTTCGAGGGGGGGGGGCCTCTTTAATCAGCCCCAGCATTTT. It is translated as CSSRGGGLFNQPQHF.

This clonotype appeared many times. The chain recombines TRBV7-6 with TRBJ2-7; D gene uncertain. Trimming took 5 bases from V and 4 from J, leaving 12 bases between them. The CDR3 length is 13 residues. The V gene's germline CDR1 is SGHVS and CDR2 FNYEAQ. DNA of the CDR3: TGTGCCAGCAGCCCTGAGGTGGGGTACGAGCAGTACTTC. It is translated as CASSPEVGYEQYF.

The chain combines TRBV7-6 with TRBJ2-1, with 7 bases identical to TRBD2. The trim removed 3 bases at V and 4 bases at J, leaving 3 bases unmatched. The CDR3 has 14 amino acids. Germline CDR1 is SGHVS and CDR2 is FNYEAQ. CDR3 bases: TGTGCCAGCAGCTTGGCGGGAGAGTACAATGAGCAGTTCTTC. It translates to CASSLAGEYNEQFF. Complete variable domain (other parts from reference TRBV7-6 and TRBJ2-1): GAGVSQSPRYKVTKRGQDVALRCDPISGHVSLYWYRQALGQGPEFLTYFNYEAQQDKSGLPNDRFSAERPEGSISTLTIQRTEQRDSAMYRCASSLAGEYNEQFFGPGTRLTVL.

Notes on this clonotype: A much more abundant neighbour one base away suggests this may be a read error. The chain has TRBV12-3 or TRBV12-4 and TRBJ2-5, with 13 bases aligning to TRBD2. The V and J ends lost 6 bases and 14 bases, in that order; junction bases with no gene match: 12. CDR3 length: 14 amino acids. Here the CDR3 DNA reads TGTGCCAGCAGCTACTCCGTACTAGCGGGAGGGGCATACTTC. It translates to CASSYSVLAGGAYF.

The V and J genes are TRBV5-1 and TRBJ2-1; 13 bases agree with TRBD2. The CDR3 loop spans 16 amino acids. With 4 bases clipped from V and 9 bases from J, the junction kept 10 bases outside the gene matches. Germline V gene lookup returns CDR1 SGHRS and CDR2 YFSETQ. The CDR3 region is CASSGVTSGRCGEQFF. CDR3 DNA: TGCGCCAGCAGCGGGGTGACTAGCGGGAGGTGTGGTGAGCAGTTCTTC. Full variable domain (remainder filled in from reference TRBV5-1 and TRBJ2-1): KAGVTQTPRYLIKTRGQQVTLSCSPISGHRSVSWYQQTPGQGLQFLFEYFSETQRNKGNFPGRFSGRQFSNSRSEMNVSTLELGDSALYLCASSGVTSGRCGEQFFGPGTRLTVL.

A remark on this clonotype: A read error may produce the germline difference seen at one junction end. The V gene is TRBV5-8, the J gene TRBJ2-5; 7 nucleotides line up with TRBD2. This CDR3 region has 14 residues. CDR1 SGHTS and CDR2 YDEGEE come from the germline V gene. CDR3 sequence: CASSLGDYQENQYF. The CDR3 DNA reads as TGTGCCAGCAGCTTGGGGGACTACCAAGAGAACCAGTACTTC.

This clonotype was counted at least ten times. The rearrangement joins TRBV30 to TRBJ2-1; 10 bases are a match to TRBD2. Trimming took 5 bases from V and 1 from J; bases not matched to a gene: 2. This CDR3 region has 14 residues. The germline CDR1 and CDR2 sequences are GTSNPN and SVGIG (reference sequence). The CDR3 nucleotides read TGTGCCTGGGCTAGCGGGAGATCCTACAATGAGCAGTTCTTC. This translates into CAWASGRSYNEQFF.